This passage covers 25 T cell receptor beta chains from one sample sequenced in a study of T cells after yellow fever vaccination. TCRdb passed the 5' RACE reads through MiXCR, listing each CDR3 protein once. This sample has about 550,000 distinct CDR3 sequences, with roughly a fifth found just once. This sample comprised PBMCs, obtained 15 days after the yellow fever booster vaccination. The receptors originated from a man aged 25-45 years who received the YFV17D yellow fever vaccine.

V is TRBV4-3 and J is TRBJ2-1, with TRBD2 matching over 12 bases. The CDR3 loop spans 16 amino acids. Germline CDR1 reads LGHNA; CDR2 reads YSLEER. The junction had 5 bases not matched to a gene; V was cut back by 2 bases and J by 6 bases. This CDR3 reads CASSQPLAGGFNEQFF. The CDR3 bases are TGCGCCAGCAGCCAACCACTAGCGGGAGGCTTCAATGAGCAGTTCTTC.

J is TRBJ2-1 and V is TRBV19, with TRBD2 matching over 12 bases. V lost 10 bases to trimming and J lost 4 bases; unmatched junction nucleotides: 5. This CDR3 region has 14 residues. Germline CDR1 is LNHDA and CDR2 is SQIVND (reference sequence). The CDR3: CATTTSGRYNEQFF. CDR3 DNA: TGTGCCACCACAACTAGCGGGAGGTACAATGAGCAGTTCTTC.

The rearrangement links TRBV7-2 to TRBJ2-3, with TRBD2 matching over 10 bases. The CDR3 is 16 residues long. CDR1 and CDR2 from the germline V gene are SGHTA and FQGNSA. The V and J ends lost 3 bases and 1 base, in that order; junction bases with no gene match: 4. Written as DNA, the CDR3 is TGTGCCAGCAGCTTTTTCGGGACTAGCGGCACAGATACGCAGTATTTT. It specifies CASSFFGTSGTDTQYF.

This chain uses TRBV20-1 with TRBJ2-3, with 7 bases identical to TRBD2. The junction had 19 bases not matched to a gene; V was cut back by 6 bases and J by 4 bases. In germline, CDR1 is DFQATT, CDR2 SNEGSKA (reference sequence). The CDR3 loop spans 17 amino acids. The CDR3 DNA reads TGCAGTGCGGAGGATGAAGGGACTACCAGGTTGGCAGATACGCAGTATTTT. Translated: CSAEDEGTTRLADTQYF.

Here the CDR3 reads CASSLVASGRGTGELFF. Here the CDR3 DNA reads TGTGCCAGCAGCTTAGTAGCTAGCGGGAGGGGCACCGGGGAGCTGTTTTTT. The V and J genes are TRBV7-2 and TRBJ2-2; TRBD2 aligns across 12 bases. Trimming cost V 1 base and J 4 bases; bases outside gene matches: 4. CDR1 SGHTA and CDR2 FQGNSA come from the germline V gene. CDR3 length: 17 residues.

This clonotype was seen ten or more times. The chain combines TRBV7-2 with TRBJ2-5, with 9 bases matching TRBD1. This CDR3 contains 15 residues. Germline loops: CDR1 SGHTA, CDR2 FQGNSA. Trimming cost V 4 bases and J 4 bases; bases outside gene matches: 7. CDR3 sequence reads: CASSSAGTGRETQYF. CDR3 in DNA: TGTGCCAGCAGCTCAGCGGGGACAGGGAGAGAGACCCAGTACTTC.

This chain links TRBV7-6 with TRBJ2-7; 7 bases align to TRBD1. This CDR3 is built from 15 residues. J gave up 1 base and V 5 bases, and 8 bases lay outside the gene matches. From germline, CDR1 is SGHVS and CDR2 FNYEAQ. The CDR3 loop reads CASSLRTGPSYEQYF. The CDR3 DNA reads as TGTGCCAGCAGCCTTCGGACAGGTCCGTCCTACGAGCAGTACTTC.

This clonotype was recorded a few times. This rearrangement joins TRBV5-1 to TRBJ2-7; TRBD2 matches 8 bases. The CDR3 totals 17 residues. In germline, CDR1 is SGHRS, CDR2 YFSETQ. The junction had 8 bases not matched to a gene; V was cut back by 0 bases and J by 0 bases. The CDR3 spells CASSLDTVAGPSYEQYF. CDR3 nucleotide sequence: TGCGCCAGCAGCTTGGATACGGTAGCGGGACCCTCCTACGAGCAGTACTTC.

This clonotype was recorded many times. DNA for the CDR3: TGTGCCAGCAGCTTGGGGACTAGTTCATTCTACAATGAGCAGTTCTTC. Its protein product is CASSLGTSSFYNEQFF. This chain links TRBV5-6 with TRBJ2-1; 7 positions match TRBD2. The J segment lost 3 bases and the V segment lost 0 bases, leaving 6 bases of the junction unmatched. CDR1 is SGHDT, CDR2 YYEEEE, per germline. The length of the CDR3 is 16 residues.

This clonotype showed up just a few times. The CDR3 nucleotides read TGCGCCAGCAGCCAAGATTATATGGCCGGGGTCGAGCAGTACTTC. Its protein product is CASSQDYMAGVEQYF. The V call is TRBV4-3, the J call TRBJ2-7; perhaps TRBD2 as D (5 bases). V lost 0 bases to trimming and J lost 6 bases, with 15 bases between them. The CDR3 spans 15 residues. In germline, CDR1 is LGHNA, CDR2 YSLEER.

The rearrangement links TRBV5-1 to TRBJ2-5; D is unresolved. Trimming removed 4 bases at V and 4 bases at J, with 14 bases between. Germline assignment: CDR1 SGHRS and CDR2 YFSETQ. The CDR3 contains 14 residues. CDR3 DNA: TGCGCCAGCAGCACCGGACCCCAGCGAGAGACCCAGTACTTC. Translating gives CASSTGPQRETQYF.

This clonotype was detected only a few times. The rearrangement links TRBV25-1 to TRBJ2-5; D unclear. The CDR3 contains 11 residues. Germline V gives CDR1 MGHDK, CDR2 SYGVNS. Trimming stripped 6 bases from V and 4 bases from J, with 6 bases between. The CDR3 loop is CASRHGETQYF. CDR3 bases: TGTGCCAGCAGGCACGGAGAGACCCAGTACTTC.

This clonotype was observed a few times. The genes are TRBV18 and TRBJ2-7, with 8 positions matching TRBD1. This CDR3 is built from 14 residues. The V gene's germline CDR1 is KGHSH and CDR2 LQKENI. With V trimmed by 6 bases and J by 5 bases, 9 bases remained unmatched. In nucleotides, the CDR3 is TGTGCCAGCTCGGAAGGACAGGGTGTCAACGAGCAGTACTTC. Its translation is CASSEGQGVNEQYF.

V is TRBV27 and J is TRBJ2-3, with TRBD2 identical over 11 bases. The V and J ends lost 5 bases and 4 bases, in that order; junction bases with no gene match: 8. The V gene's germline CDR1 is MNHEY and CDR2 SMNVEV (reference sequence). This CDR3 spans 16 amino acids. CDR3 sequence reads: CASSRLAGGPADTQYF. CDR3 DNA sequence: TGTGCCAGCAGTCGATTAGCGGGAGGGCCGGCAGATACGCAGTATTTT.

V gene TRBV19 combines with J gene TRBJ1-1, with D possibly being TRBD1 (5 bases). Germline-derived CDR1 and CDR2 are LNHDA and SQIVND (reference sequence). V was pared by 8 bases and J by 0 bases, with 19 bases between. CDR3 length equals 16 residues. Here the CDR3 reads CASGGGVGAMNTEAFF. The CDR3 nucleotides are TGTGCCAGTGGGGGAGGGGTAGGGGCCATGAACACTGAAGCTTTCTTT.

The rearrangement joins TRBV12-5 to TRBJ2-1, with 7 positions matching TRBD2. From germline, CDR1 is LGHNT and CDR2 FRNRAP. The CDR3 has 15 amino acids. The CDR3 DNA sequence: TGTGCCCACGTTCGCCAGCGGGAAGTTTACAATGAGCAGTTCTTC. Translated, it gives CAHVRQREVYNEQFF. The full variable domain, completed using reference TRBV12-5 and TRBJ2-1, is DARVTQTPRHKVTEMGQEVTMRCQPILGHNTVFWYRQTMMQGLELLAYFRNRAPLDDSGMPKDRFSAEMPDATLATLKIQPSEPRDSAVYFCAHVRQREVYNEQFFGPGTRLTVL.

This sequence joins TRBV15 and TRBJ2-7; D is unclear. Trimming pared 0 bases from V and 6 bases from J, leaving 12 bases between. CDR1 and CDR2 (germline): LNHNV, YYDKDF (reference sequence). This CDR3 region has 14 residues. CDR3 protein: CATSRDYAASEQYF. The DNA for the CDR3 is TGTGCCACCAGCAGAGATTACGCAGCGTCCGAGCAGTACTTC.

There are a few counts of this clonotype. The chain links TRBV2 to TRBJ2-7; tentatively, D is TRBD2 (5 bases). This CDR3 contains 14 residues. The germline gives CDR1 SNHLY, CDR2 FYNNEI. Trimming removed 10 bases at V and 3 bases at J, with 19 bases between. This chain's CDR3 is CAILNGVKGYEQYF. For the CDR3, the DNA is TGTGCCATCCTCAACGGGGTCAAGGGCTACGAGCAGTACTTC.

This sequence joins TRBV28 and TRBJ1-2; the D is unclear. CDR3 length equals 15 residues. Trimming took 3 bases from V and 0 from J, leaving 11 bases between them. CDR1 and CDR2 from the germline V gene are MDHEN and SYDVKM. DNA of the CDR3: TGTGCCAGCAGTTTGGAGGTGGCCCCTAACTATGGCTACACCTTC. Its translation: CASSLEVAPNYGYTF.

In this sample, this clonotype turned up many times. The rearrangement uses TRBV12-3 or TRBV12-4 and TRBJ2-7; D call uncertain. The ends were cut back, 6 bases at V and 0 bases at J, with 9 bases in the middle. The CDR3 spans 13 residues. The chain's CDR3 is CASSRLSSYEQYF. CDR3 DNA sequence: TGTGCCAGCAGCAGATTAAGCTCCTACGAGCAGTACTTC.

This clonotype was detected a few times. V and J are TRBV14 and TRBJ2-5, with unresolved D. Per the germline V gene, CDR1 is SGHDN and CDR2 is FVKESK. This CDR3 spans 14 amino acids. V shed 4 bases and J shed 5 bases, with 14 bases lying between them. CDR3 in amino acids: CASSPFTGGETQYF. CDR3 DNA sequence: TGTGCCAGCAGCCCCTTTACTGGTGGGGAGACCCAGTACTTC.

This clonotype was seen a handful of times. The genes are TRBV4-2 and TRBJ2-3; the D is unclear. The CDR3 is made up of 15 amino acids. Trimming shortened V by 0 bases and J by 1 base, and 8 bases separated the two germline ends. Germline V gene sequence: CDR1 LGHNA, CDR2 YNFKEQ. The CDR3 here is CASSQDRRGTDTQYF. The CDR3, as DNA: TGTGCCAGCAGCCAAGACAGACGGGGCACAGATACGCAGTATTTT.

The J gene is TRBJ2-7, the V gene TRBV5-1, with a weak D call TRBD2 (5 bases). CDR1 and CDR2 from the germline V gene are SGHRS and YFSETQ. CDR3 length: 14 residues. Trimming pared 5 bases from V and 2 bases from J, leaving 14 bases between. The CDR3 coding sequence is TGCGCCAGCAGTCGGGAATCCCTGACCTACGAGCAGTACTTC. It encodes CASSRESLTYEQYF.

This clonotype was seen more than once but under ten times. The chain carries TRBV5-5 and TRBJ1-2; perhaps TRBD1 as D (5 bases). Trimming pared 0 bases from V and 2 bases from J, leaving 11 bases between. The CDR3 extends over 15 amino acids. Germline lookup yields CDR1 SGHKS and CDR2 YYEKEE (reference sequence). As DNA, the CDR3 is TGTGCCAGCAGCTTGGCTGGATCAGGGAACTATGGCTACACCTTC. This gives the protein CASSLAGSGNYGYTF.

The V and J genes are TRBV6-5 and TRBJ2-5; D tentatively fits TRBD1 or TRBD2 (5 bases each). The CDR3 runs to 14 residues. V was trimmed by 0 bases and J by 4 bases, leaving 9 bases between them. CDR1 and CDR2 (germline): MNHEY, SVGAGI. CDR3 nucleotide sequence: TGTGCCAGCAGTTACTCCCTGAGGGGAGAGACCCAGTACTTC. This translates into CASSYSLRGETQYF.